These T cell receptor beta chains were read from a single sample in a study of cytomegalovirus exposure and HLA in healthy donors. TCRdb keeps only in-frame clones here, not all; method: immunoSEQ multiplex PCR. Its table lists 80,000 to 100,000 clones. Material: PBMCs. The receptor source for this set is a man aged 50 to 60 in good health and CMV-seronegative. The CDR3 runs from the conserved cysteine through the conserved F or W. The order of the fields is CDR3 DNA, CDR3 protein, D gene, V gene, J gene. A D gene is named only where the DNA matches it firmly.

TGTGCCAGCAGTTTATGGCGGACAGGAGTAAAGTATAATTCACCCCTCCACTTT	CASSLWRTGVKYNSPLHF	TRBD1	TRBV28	TRBJ1-6
TGTGCCAGCAGTTTAAGCCATGAATCCTACAATGAGCAGTTCTTC	CASSLSHESYNEQFF	.	TRBV28	TRBJ2-1
TGTGCCTGGAGTGGGGGGGGTTCCGCTCGGGGTTCACCCCTCCACTTT	CAWSGGGSARGSPLHF	.	TRBV30	TRBJ1-6
TGTGCCATCAGCGCAGACAGGGGCTATGGCTACACCTTC	CAISADRGYGYTF	TRBD1	TRBV10-3	TRBJ1-2
TGTGCCAGCAGCACCCTACCAGGGAACTCTGGAAACACCATATATTTT	CASSTLPGNSGNTIYF	.	TRBV9	TRBJ1-3
TGTGCCAGCAGTCCGGGACAGGGACACTATGGCTACACCTTC	CASSPGQGHYGYTF	TRBD1	TRBV28	TRBJ1-2
TGTGCCAGCAGAAGACAGGGAAACTATGGCTACACCTTC	CASRRQGNYGYTF	TRBD1	TRBV6-5	TRBJ1-2
TGTGCCAGCAGCCAACGACAGGATAACTATGGCTACACCTTC	CASSQRQDNYGYTF	.	TRBV4-2	TRBJ1-2
TGTGCCAGCACTATAAGCGGGGGGGCAGACAATGAGCAGTTCTTC	CASTISGGADNEQFF	TRBD2	TRBV9	TRBJ2-1
TGTGCCAGTAGTCTAATCAGGTCTGGGGCCAACGTCCTGACTTTC	CASSLIRSGANVLTF	.	TRBV19	TRBJ2-6
TGTGCCAGCAGCTTACCTTGGACTAGCGGGGGGGCCGAGCAGTTCTTC	CASSLPWTSGGAEQFF	TRBD2	TRBV7-9	TRBJ2-1
TGTGCCAGCAGTGAAGTCGCCAGAAACTATGGCTACACCTTC	CASSEVARNYGYTF	.	TRBV6-1	TRBJ1-2
TGTGCCAGCAGCTTTACCGCGGGGGGGAACTATGGCTACACCTTC	CASSFTAGGNYGYTF	.	TRBV5-4	TRBJ1-2
TGTGCCAGCAGCTTCCAATTCAACAGGGTTCTAGAGACCCAGTACTTC	CASSFQFNRVLETQYF	.	TRBV7-9	TRBJ2-5
TGTGCCAGCAGTTCCTATGGACAGGGGAACACCGGGGAGCTGTTTTTT	CASSSYGQGNTGELFF	TRBD1	TRBV27	TRBJ2-2
TGTGCCAGCAGCTTTAGCCAGGGACAATATTCACCCCTCCACTTT	CASSFSQGQYSPLHF	.	TRBV7-2	TRBJ1-6
TGTGCCAGCAGCCTGGGAGTTGTTCAGTACTTC	CASSLGVVQYF	.	TRBV7-9	TRBJ2-4
TGTGCCAGTAGTGGGACAGTTAGCAATCAGCCCCAGCATTTT	CASSGTVSNQPQHF	TRBD1	TRBV19	TRBJ1-5
TGTGCCAGCAGTTACTCGGAGAATTTCTACAATGAGCAGTTCTTC	CASSYSENFYNEQFF	.	TRBV6-5	TRBJ2-1